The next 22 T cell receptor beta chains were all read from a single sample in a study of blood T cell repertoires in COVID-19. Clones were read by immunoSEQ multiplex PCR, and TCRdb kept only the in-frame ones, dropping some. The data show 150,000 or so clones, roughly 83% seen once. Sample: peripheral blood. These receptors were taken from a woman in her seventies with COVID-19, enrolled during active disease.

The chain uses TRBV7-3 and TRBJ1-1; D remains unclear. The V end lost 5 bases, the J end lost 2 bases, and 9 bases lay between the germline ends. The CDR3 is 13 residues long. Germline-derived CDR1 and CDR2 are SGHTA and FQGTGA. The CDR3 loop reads CASSPTGNTEAFF. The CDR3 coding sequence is TGTGCCAGCAGCCCGACGGGTAACACTGAAGCTTTCTTT. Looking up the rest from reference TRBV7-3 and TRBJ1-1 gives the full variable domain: GAGVSQTPSNKVTEKGKYVELRCDPISGHTALYWYRQSLGQGPEFLIYFQGTGAADDSGLPNDRFFAVRPEGSVSTLKIQRTERGDSAVYLCASSPTGNTEAFFGQGTRLTVV.

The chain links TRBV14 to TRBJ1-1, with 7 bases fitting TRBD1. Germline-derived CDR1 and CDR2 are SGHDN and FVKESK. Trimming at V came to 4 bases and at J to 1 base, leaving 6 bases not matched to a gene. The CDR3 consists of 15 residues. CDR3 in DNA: TGTGCCAGCAGCCGACGGACAGGCCAGAACACTGAAGCTTTCTTT. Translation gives CASSRRTGQNTEAFF. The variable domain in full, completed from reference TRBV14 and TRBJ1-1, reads EAGVTQFPSHSVIEKGQTVTLRCDPISGHDNLYWYRRVMGKEIKFLLHFVKESKQDESGMPNNRFLAERTGGTYSTLKVQPAELEDSGVYFCASSRRTGQNTEAFFGQGTRLTVV.

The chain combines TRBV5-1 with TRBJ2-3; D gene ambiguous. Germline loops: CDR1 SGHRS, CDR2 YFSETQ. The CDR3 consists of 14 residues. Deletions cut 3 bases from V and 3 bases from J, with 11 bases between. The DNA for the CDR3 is TGCGCCAGCAGCTCTAGGCAGACTACAGATACGCAGTATTTT. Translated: CASSSRQTTDTQYF.

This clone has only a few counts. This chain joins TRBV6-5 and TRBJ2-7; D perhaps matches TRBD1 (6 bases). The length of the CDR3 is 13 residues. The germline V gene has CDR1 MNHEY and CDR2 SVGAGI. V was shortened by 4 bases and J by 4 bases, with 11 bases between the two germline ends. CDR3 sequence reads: CASSFGTPYEQYF. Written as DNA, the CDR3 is TGTGCCAGCAGTTTTGGGACACCGTACGAGCAGTACTTC.

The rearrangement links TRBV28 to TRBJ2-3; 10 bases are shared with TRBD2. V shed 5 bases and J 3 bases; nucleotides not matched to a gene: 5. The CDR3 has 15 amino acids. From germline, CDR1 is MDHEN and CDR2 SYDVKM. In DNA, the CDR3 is TGTGCCAGCAGTAGCGGGGGGGCCGGGACAGATACGCAGTATTTT. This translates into CASSSGGAGTDTQYF.

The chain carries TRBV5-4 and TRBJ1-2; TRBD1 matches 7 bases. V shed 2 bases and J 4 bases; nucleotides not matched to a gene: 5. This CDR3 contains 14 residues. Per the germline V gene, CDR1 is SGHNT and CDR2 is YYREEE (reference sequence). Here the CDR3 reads CASSLSGGVYGYTF. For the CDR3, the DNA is TGTGCCAGCAGCTTATCAGGGGGTGTCTATGGCTACACCTTC.

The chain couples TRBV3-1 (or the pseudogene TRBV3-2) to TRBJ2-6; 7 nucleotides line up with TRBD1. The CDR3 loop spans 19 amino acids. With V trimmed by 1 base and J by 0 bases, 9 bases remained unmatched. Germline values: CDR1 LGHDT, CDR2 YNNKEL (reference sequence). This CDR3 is CASSQGVTGQLSGANVLTF. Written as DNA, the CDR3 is TGTGCCAGCAGCCAAGGGGTTACGGGACAGCTCTCTGGGGCCAACGTCCTGACTTTC.

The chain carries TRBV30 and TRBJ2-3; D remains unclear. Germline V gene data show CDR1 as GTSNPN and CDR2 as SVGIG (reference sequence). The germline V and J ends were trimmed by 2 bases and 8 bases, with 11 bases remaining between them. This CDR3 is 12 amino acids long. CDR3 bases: TGTGCCTGGAGTACCCGGGTGGGTACGCAGTATTTT. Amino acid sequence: CAWSTRVGTQYF.

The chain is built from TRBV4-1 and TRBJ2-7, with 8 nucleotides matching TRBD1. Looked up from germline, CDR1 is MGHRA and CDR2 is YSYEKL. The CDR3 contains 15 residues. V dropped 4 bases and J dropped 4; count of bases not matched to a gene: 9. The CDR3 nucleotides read TGCGCCAGCAGCCGCTACCTGACAGGGGAATACGAGCAGTACTTC. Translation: CASSRYLTGEYEQYF.

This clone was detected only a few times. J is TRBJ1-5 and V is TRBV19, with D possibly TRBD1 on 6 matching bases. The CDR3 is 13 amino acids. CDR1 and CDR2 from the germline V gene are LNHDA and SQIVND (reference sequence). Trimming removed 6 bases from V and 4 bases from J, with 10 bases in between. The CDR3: CASRDTGNQPQHF. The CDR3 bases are TGTGCCAGTAGAGACACAGGGAATCAGCCCCAGCATTTT.

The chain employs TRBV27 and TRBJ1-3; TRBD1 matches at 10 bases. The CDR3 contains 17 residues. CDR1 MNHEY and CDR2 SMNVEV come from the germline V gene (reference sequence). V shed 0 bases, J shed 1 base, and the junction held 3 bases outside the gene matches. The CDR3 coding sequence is TGTGCCAGCAGTTTATCCCGACAGGGGGCGTCTGGAAACACCATATATTTT. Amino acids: CASSLSRQGASGNTIYF.

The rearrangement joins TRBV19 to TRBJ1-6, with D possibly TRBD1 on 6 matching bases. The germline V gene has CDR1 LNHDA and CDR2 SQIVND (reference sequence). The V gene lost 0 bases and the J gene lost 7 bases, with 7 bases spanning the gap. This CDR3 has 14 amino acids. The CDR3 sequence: CASSIDGTNSPLHF. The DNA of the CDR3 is TGTGCCAGTAGTATAGACGGGACAAATTCACCCCTCCACTTT.

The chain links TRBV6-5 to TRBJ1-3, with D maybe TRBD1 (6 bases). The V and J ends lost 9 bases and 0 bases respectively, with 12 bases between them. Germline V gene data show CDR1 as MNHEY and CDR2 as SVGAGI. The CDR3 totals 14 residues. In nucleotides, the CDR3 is TGTGCCAGTGGAAGGGGGGGCTCTGGAAACACCATATATTTT. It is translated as CASGRGGSGNTIYF.

CDR3 residues: CASSLFRQGEAFF. The CDR3 DNA reads TGTGCCAGCAGTTTATTTCGGCAGGGCGAAGCTTTCTTT. V and J are TRBV28 and TRBJ1-1; perhaps TRBD1 as D (5 bases). The CDR3 is 13 amino acids. V lost 1 base, J lost 8 bases, and 11 bases lay in between. Germline values: CDR1 MDHEN, CDR2 SYDVKM.

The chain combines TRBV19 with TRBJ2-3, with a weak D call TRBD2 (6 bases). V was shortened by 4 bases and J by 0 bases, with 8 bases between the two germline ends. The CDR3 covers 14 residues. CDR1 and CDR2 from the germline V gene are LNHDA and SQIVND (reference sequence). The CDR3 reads CASSSGVSTDTQYF. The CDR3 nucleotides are TGTGCCAGTAGTAGCGGGGTGAGCACAGATACGCAGTATTTT.

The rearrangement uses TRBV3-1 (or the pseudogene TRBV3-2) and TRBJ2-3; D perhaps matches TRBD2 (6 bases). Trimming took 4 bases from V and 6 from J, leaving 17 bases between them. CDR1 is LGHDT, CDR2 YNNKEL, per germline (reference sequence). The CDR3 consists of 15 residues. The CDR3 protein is CASSLMGGLGDTQYF. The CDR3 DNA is TGTGCCAGCAGCCTGATGGGGGGATTAGGGGATACGCAGTATTTT.

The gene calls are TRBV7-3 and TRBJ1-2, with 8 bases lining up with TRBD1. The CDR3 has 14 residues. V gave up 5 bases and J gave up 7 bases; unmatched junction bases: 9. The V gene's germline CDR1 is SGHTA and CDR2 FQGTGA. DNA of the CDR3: TGTGCCAGCAGCCCAGGGGGCACAGTTGCTGGCTACACCTTC. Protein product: CASSPGGTVAGYTF.

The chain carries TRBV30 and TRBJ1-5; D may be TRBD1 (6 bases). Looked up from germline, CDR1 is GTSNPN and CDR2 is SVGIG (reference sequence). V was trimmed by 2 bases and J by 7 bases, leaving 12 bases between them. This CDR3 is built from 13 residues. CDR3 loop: CAWSTGSGQPQHF. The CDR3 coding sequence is TGTGCCTGGAGTACAGGGTCCGGGCAGCCCCAGCATTTT.

The CDR3 coding sequence is TGTGCCAGCAGGTGGCGGACAGGTCAACCCTGGGGGCAGTTCTTC. It codes for CASRWRTGQPWGQFF. The V call is TRBV2, the J call TRBJ2-1; 7 bases line up with TRBD1. The ends lost 6 bases at V and 12 bases at J; junction bases unmatched: 17. The CDR3 is 15 amino acids. CDR1 is SNHLY and CDR2 is FYNNEI in the germline V gene.

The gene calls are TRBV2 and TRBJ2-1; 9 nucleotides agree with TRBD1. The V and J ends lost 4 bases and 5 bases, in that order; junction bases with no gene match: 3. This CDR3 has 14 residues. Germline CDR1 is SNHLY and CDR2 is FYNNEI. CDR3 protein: CASSVRTGDNEQFF. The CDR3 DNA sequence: TGTGCCAGCAGTGTCCGGACAGGGGACAATGAGCAGTTCTTC.

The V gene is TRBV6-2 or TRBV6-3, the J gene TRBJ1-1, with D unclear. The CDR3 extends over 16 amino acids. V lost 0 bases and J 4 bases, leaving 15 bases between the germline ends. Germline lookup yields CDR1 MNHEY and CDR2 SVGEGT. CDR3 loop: CASSYSWSLRGTEAFF. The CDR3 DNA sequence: TGTGCCAGCAGTTACTCGTGGTCCCTCCGGGGCACTGAAGCTTTCTTT.

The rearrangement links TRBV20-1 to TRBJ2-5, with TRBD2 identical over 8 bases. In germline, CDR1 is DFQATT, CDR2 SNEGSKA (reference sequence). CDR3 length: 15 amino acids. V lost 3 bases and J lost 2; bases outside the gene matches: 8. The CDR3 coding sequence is TGCAGTGCTAGTTTACCAGCGGGGGTACAAGAGACCCAGTACTTC. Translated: CSASLPAGVQETQYF.